The 10 T cell receptor beta chains reported below all come from one sample, sequenced in a study of vaccination effects on CD4 cells after COVID-19. TCRdb's copy holds only in-frame clones and misses some; the assay was immunoSEQ multiplex PCR. The table includes fewer than 75,000 clones, about four fifths detected once. It was after around eleven days of culture that CD4+ T cells were isolated. All participants had two doses of either the BNT162b2 or mRNA-1273 vaccine. Their target antigens are unknown. The sample consisted of CD4+ T cells from PBMCs cultured without peptide, taken after COVID-19 vaccination. These TCRs come from a human donor who received a COVID-19 vaccine.

V usage is TRBV2 and J usage is TRBJ1-5, with TRBD1 as a possible D gene (5 bases). Trimming took off 7 bases at V and 5 bases at J, with 12 bases between the two ends. This CDR3 has 13 residues. Germline lookup yields CDR1 SNHLY and CDR2 FYNNEI. The CDR3 nucleotides read TGTGCCAGCACCGGGACTGGGGATCAGCCCCAGCATTTT. As protein: CASTGTGDQPQHF.

The gene calls are TRBV3-1 (or the pseudogene TRBV3-2) and TRBJ1-6; possible D gene TRBD1, 6 bases. V was shortened by 2 bases and J by 14 bases, with 10 bases between the two germline ends. The length of the CDR3 is 12 residues. CDR1 and CDR2 from the germline V gene are LGHDT and YNNKEL (reference sequence). The CDR3 DNA follows: TGTGCCAGCAGCCAAACCGGACAGACCCTCCACTTT. This translates into CASSQTGQTLHF.

The V call is TRBV2, the J call TRBJ2-1; TRBD2 aligns across 14 bases. The CDR3 is 14 amino acids. Trimming cost V 6 bases and J 7 bases; bases outside gene matches: 2. From germline, CDR1 is SNHLY and CDR2 FYNNEI. CDR3: CASRGLAGDNEQFF. The CDR3 DNA sequence: TGTGCCAGCAGGGGACTAGCGGGAGATAATGAGCAGTTCTTC.

The chain couples TRBV10-2 to TRBJ1-1, with D perhaps matching TRBD1 (5 bases). V was shortened by 5 bases and J by 7 bases, with 23 bases between the two germline ends. Germline values: CDR1 WSHSY, CDR2 SAAADI. The CDR3 length is 16 residues. CDR3 region: CASSIIRTLLPLEAFF. The CDR3 bases are TGCGCCAGCAGTATTATCCGGACATTACTGCCCCTTGAAGCTTTCTTT.

The chain carries TRBV28 and TRBJ1-2; the match to TRBD1 covers 10 bases. V dropped 3 bases and J dropped 4; count of bases not matched to a gene: 11. This CDR3 comprises 17 residues. In germline, CDR1 is MDHEN, CDR2 SYDVKM. CDR3 sequence (DNA): TGTGCCAGCAGTTTTCGGGACAGGGGCCCCTCCGGCTATGGCTACACCTTC. It specifies CASSFRDRGPSGYGYTF.

The chain recombines TRBV2 with TRBJ1-3; the match to TRBD1 covers 7 bases. V shed 6 bases and J 4 bases; nucleotides not matched to a gene: 9. There are 15 residues in the CDR3. Germline assignment: CDR1 SNHLY and CDR2 FYNNEI. CDR3 DNA sequence: TGTGCCAGCAGGGGTCCCGGGACAGCGGGAAACACCATATATTTT. Residues: CASRGPGTAGNTIYF.

The chain has TRBV5-1 and TRBJ1-2, with 7 bases lining up with TRBD1. CDR1 and CDR2 from the germline V gene are SGHRS and YFSETQ. Unmatched junction bases numbered 9, after V lost 5 bases and J lost 2 bases. The CDR3 is 15 residues long. The CDR3 spells CASSTGAVGNYGYTF. The CDR3 coding sequence is TGCGCCAGCAGTACAGGGGCGGTAGGGAACTATGGCTACACCTTC.

The chain employs TRBV7-9 and TRBJ2-1; 15 positions agree with TRBD2. This CDR3 is 18 amino acids long. Trimming removed 5 bases from V and 7 bases from J; junction bases left unmatched: 12. Germline CDR1 is SEHNR and CDR2 is FQNEAQ (reference sequence). The DNA for the CDR3 is TGTGCCAGCAGCATCCGTCCGGGGACTAGCGGGGGGAGGAATGAGCAGTTCTTC. It yields the protein CASSIRPGTSGGRNEQFF.

There are a few counts of this clone. The V and J genes are TRBV19 and TRBJ1-1; D unclear. The germline V gene has CDR1 LNHDA and CDR2 SQIVND (reference sequence). The V gene lost 6 bases and the J gene lost 0 bases, with 14 bases spanning the gap. This CDR3 is 15 amino acids long. This CDR3 reads CASSYGTGMNTEAFF. The CDR3 nucleotides read TGTGCCAGTAGCTATGGTACGGGGATGAACACTGAAGCTTTCTTT. Based on the CDR3 plus reference TRBV19 and TRBJ1-1, the full variable domain is DGGITQSPKYLFRKEGQNVTLSCEQNLNHDAMYWYRQDPGQGLRLIYYSQIVNDFQKGDIAEGYSVSREKKESFPLTVTSAQKNPTAFYLCASSYGTGMNTEAFFGQGTRLTVV.

J is TRBJ2-3 and V is TRBV7-2, with a weak D call TRBD1 (6 bases). The CDR3 is made up of 15 amino acids. V was pared by 1 base and J by 2 bases, with 10 bases between. CDR1 is SGHTA and CDR2 is FQGNSA in the germline V gene. The CDR3 nucleotides read TGTGCCAGCAGCTTAGGGACAGTTTCCACAGATACGCAGTATTTT. Its translation is CASSLGTVSTDTQYF.